This TCR beta chain was sequenced in a study of cytomegalovirus exposure and HLA in healthy donors. PCR involved 60 Vbeta and 13 Jbeta primers. Sequencing was performed with immunoSEQ multiplex PCR; in TCRdb, only in-frame clones are kept and a portion is missing. The table has some 70,000 clones, 70% to 85% seen once; the top ten hold roughly 2.3%. With regard to this clone: The limits of the CDR3 on the DNA are not certain, so only TCRdb's listed CDR3 is given.

The CDR3 numbers 11 amino acids, ends counted. CDR1 and CDR2 from the germline V gene are SQVTM and ANQGSEA. The receptor comes from a woman aged 45 to 65 in good health and CMV-seronegative. The genes are TRBV29-1 and TRBJ1-1; the D call in the table, TRBD1, was not verified against the DNA. Sequenced sample: PBMCs. The CDR3 sequence is CSVAGGAETFF.